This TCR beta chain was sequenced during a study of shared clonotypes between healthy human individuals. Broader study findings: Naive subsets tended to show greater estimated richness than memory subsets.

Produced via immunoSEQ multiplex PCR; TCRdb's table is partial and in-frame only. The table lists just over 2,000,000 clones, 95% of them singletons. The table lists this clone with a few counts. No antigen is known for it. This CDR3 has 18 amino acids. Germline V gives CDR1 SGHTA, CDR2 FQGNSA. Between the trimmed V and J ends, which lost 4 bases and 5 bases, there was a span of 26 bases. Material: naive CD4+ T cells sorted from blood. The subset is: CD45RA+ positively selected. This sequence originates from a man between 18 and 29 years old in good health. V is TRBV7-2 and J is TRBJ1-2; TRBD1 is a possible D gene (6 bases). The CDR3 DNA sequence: TGTGCCAGCAGCTCAGGCAGGGGACCGCAGTTTAAGATGTATGGCTACACCTTC. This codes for CASSSGRGPQFKMYGYTF.